The clone carrying this T cell receptor beta chain has at least ten counts. Its antigen is not known. A much larger clone lies one base from this, so it may be a read error. This CDR3 is 13 amino acids long. In germline, CDR1 is MNHEY, CDR2 SMNVEV (reference sequence). V lost 6 bases to trimming and J lost 1 base, with 9 bases between them. These data are taken from a study of T cells in Graves' hyperthyroidism and ophthalmopathy. Amplified TCR beta CDR3 regions came from RNA transcripts. First-round RT-PCR with HTBI primers amplified the TCR CDR3 region. TCRdb reprocessed the multiplex PCR reads with MiXCR, giving one entry per CDR3 protein. The top ten hold more than 15% of the sample, which has about 560,000 distinct CDR3 sequences, approximately 16% seen once. Broader study findings: Model-based prediction identified ophthalmopathy a median around seven months prior to its onset.

Stable disease denoted Graves' hyperthyroidism without ophthalmopathy progression within 18 months. Diagnostic decisions used clinical symptoms, serum thyroxine and TRAb, thyroid ultrasound and orbital computed tomography. Source material for PBMCs was less than 12 ml fresh peripheral blood. The receptor comes from a woman under 30 with Graves' hyperthyroidism. The chain combines TRBV27 with TRBJ1-1; D call uncertain. Specimen: blood. CDR3 nucleotides: TGTGCCAGCAGCTTCGGCGAGAACACTGAAGCTTTCTTT. Its protein is CASSFGENTEAFF.